These 8 T cell receptor beta chains came from one sample sequenced in a study of cytomegalovirus exposure and HLA in healthy donors. Vbeta (60) and Jbeta (13) primers were used in the PCR. Here immunoSEQ multiplex PCR was the method, and the copy in TCRdb shows in-frame clones only, minus some. The repertoire holds about 170,000 clones, with less than 85% as singletons. The sequencing input was PBMCs. These receptors were collected from a boy aged 2 to 10 in good health and CMV-seronegative.

The V gene is TRBV7-2, the J gene TRBJ2-3, with 11 bases matching TRBD2. CDR1 and CDR2 (germline): SGHTA, FQGNSA. V was pared by 2 bases and J by 2 bases, with 3 bases of the junction left unmatched. The CDR3 is made up of 16 amino acids. CDR3 DNA sequence: TGTGCCAGCAGCTTACTAGCGGGGGGCCTCACAGATACGCAGTATTTT. This encodes CASSLLAGGLTDTQYF.

The genes are TRBV12-5 and TRBJ2-5; 7 nucleotides match TRBD1. The J call could be wrong; TRBJ2-7 is a better fit for the DNA end. The CDR3 consists of 15 residues. Germline lookup yields CDR1 LGHNT and CDR2 FRNRAP. CDR3 nucleotide sequence: TGTGCTAGTGGTTTGGGGACAGGCCCAACCTACGAGCAGTACTTC. Amino acid sequence: CASGLGTGPTYEQYF.

The chain combines TRBV11-2 with TRBJ1-5, with 10 bases fitting TRBD1. Germline V gene lookup returns CDR1 SGHAT and CDR2 FQNNGV. V lost 0 bases, J lost 6 bases, and 5 bases stayed unmatched. The CDR3 extends over 16 amino acids. This CDR3 reads CASSLEGQGVGQPQHF. Written as DNA, the CDR3 is TGTGCCAGCAGCTTAGAAGGACAGGGGGTAGGTCAGCCCCAGCATTTT.

The count of this clone is one. The chain joins TRBV15 to TRBJ2-2; D ambiguous. CDR1 LNHNV and CDR2 YYDKDF come from the germline V gene (reference sequence). Trimming cost V 0 bases and J 10 bases, with 9 bases left between them. There are 13 residues in the CDR3. The CDR3 bases are TGTGCCACCAGCAGAGATCTCGGTGAGGAGCTGTTTTTT. It specifies CATSRDLGEELFF. Based on the CDR3 plus reference TRBV15 and TRBJ2-2, the full variable domain is DAMVIQNPRYQVTQFGKPVTLSCSQTLNHNVMYWYQQKSSQAPKLLFHYYDKDFNNEADTPDNFQSRRPNTSFCFLDIRSPGLGDTAMYLCATSRDLGEELFFGEGSRLTVL.

The V gene is TRBV10-2, the J gene TRBJ2-7; 7 bases are shared with TRBD2. The CDR3 runs to 14 residues. Germline-derived CDR1 and CDR2 are WSHSY and SAAADI. The J segment lost 6 bases and the V segment lost 6 bases, leaving 11 bases of the junction unmatched. DNA of the CDR3: TGCGCCAGCAGCCAGACGGGGGGTCTCGGCGAGCAGTACGTC. As protein: CASSQTGGLGEQYV.

DNA of the CDR3: TGTGCCAGCAGTTCCCGGGACAGGGAGTACACCGGGGAGCTGTTTTTT. Encoded protein: CASSSRDREYTGELFF. This chain joins TRBV6-5 and TRBJ2-2, with 9 bases that match TRBD1. This CDR3 comprises 16 residues. V shed 4 bases, J shed 3 bases, and the junction held 6 bases outside the gene matches. Looked up from germline, CDR1 is MNHEY and CDR2 is SVGAGI.

J is TRBJ2-1 and V is TRBV27; 7 positions agree with TRBD2. The CDR3 is made up of 14 amino acids. Germline V gene data show CDR1 as MNHEY and CDR2 as SMNVEV (reference sequence). V lost 3 bases and J lost 10; bases outside the gene matches: 9. CDR3 in amino acids: CASSFSTSASEQFF. Written as DNA, the CDR3 is TGTGCCAGCAGTTTTAGTACTAGCGCCTCAGAGCAGTTCTTC.

This rearrangement joins TRBV6-1 to TRBJ2-7; 10 positions agree with TRBD1. The V gene end was trimmed by 5 bases and the J gene end by 6 bases; junction bases not matched to a gene: 4. The germline CDR1 and CDR2 sequences are MNHNS and SASEGT. CDR3 length: 13 amino acids. The DNA for the CDR3 is TGTGCCAGCAGTTCCCGGACAGGGGGCGAGCAGTACGTC. Translation: CASSSRTGGEQYV.